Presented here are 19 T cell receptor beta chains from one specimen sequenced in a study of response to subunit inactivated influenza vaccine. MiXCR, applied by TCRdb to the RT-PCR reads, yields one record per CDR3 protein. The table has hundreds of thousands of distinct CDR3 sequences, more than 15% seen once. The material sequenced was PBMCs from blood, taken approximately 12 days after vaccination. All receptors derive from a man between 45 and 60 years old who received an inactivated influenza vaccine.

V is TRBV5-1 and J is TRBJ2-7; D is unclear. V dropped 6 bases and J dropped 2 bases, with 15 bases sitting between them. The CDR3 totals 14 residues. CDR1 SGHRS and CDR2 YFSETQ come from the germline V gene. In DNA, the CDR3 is TGCGCCAGCAATTTAAATGGGTCCCCCTACGAGCAGTACTTC. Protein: CASNLNGSPYEQYF.

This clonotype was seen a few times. CDR3 sequence: CAGRGGAYTDTQYF. The CDR3 DNA is TGTGCGGGCCGGGGGGGAGCCTACACAGATACGCAGTATTTT. The chain links TRBV28 to TRBJ2-3; TRBD2 matches at 8 bases. The CDR3 runs to 14 residues. Germline V gene data show CDR1 as MDHEN and CDR2 as SYDVKM.

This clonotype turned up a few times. CDR3 bases: TGCGCCAGCAGCCCCCCGGGTCCCGGGACTAGTTTAATTGAGCAGTTCTTC. It translates to CASSPPGPGTSLIEQFF. This chain links TRBV5-1 with TRBJ2-1; 8 bases map to TRBD2. CDR1 and CDR2 from the germline V gene are SGHRS and YFSETQ. The length of the CDR3 is 17 residues. The junction had 18 bases not matched to a gene; V was cut back by 4 bases and J by 9 bases.

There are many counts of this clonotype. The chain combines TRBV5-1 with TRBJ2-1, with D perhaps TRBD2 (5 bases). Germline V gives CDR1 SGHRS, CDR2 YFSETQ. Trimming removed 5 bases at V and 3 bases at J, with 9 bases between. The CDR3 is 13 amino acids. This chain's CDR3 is CASSSSGYNEQFF. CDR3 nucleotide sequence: TGCGCCAGCAGTTCGAGCGGCTACAATGAGCAGTTCTTC.

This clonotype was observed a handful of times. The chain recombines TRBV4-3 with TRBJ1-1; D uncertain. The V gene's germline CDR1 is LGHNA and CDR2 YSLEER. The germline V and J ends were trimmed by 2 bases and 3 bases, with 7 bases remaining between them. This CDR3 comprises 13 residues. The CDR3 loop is CASSQRGYTEAFF. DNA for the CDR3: TGCGCCAGCAGCCAACGAGGGTACACTGAAGCTTTCTTT.

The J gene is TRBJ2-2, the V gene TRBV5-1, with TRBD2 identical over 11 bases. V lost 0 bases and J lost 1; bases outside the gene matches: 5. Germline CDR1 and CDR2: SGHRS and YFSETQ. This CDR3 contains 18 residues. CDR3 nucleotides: TGCGCCAGCAGCTTGGGAAGACTAGCGGGACTGAACACCGGGGAGCTGTTTTTT. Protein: CASSLGRLAGLNTGELFF.

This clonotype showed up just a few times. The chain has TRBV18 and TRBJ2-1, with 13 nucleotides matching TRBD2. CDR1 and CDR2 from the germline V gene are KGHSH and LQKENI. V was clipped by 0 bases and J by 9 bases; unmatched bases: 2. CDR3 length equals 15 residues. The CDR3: CASSPPGLAGSEQFF. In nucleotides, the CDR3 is TGTGCCAGCTCACCACCGGGACTAGCGGGATCTGAGCAGTTCTTC.

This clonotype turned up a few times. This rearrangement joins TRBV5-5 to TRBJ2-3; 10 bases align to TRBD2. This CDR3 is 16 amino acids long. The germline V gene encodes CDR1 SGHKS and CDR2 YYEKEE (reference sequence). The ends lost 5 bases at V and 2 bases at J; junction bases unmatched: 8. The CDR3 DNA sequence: TGTGCCAGCAGTCCCAGAGCGGGGGGGCACACAGATACGCAGTATTTT. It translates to CASSPRAGGHTDTQYF.

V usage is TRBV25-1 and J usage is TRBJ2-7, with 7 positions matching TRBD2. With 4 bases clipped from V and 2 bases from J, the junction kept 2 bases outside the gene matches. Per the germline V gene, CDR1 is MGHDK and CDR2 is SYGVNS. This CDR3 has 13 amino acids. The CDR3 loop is CASSVAGAYEQYF. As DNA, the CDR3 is TGTGCCAGCAGTGTGGCGGGAGCCTACGAGCAGTACTTC.

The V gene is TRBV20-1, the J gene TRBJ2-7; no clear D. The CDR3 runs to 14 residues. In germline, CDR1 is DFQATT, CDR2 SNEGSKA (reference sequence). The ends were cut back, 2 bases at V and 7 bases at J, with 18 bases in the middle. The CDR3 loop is CSARRSPSLGEQYF. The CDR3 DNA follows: TGCAGTGCTAGACGCTCTCCATCCTTGGGGGAGCAGTACTTC.

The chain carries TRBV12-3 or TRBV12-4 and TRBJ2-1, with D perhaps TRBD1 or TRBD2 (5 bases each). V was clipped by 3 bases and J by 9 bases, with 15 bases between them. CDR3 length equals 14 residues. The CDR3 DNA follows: TGTGCCAGCAGTTTGGGACGATGGACTCCTGAGCAGTTCTTC. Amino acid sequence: CASSLGRWTPEQFF.

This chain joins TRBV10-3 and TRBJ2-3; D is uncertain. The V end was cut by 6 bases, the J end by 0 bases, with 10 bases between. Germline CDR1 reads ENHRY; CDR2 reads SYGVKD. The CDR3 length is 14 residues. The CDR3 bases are TGTGCCATCAGATCCGACAAAAGCACAGATACGCAGTATTTT. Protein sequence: CAIRSDKSTDTQYF.

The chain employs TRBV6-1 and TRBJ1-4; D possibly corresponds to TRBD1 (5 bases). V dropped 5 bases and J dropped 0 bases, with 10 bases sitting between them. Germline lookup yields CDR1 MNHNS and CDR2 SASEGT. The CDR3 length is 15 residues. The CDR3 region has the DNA TGTGCCAGCAGTCGTGGGGGAGCAACTAATGAAAAACTGTTTTTT. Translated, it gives CASSRGGATNEKLFF.

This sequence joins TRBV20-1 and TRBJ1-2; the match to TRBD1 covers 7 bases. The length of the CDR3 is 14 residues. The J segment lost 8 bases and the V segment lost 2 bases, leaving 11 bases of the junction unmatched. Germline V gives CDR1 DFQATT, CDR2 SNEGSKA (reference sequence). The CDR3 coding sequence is TGCAGTGCTAGAAAGGGGGACAGCGGGCAGGGCTACACCTTC. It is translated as CSARKGDSGQGYTF.

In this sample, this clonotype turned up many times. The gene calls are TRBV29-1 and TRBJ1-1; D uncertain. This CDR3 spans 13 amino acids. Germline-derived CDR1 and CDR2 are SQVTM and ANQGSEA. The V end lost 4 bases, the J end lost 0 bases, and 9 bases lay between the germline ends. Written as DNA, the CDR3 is TGCAGCGTTGGCGGCAGATTGAACACTGAAGCTTTCTTT. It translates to CSVGGRLNTEAFF.

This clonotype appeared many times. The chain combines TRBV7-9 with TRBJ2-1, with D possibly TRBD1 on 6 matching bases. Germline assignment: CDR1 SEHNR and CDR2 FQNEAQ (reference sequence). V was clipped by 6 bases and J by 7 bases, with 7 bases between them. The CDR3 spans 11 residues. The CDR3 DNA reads TGTGCCAGCAGTAGGGGGAATGAGCAGTTCTTC. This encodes CASSRGNEQFF.

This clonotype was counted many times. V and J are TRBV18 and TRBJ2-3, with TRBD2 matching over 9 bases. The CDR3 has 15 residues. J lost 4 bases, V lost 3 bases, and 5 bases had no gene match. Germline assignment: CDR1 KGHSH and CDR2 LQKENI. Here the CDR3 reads CASSPQGTSPDTQYF. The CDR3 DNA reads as TGTGCCAGCTCACCTCAAGGGACTAGCCCAGATACGCAGTATTTT.

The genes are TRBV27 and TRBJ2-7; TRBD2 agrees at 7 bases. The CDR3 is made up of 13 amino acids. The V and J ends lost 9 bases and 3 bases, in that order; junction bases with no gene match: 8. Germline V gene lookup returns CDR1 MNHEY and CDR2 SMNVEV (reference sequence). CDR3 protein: CASSGSSGYEQYF. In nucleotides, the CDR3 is TGTGCCAGTTCTGGGTCTAGCGGCTACGAGCAGTACTTC.

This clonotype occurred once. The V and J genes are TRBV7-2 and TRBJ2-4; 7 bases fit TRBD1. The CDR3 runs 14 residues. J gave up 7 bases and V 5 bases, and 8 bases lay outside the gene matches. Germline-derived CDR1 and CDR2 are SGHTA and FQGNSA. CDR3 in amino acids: CASSPQRQGNIQYF. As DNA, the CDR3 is TGTGCCAGCAGCCCCCAAAGACAGGGCAACATTCAGTACTTC.